One sample yielded the 10 T cell receptor beta chains listed below, sequenced in a study of blood T cell repertoires in COVID-19. TCRdb's copy holds only in-frame clones and misses some; the assay was immunoSEQ multiplex PCR. The table includes around 250,000 clones, about 89% detected once. The sample was peripheral blood. The receptors derive from a middle-aged woman who had recovered from COVID-19.

V and J are TRBV12-3 or TRBV12-4 and TRBJ2-7; the D gene is possibly TRBD2 (6 bases). The CDR3 extends over 13 amino acids. V dropped 1 base and J dropped 6 bases, with 10 bases sitting between them. The CDR3 reads CASSLGWGGEQYF. CDR3 bases: TGTGCCAGCAGTTTAGGGTGGGGAGGCGAGCAGTACTTC.

The chain couples TRBV18 to TRBJ2-3, with 11 bases matching TRBD2. V was pared by 4 bases and J by 1 base, with 4 bases of the junction left unmatched. The CDR3 has 16 amino acids. CDR1 is KGHSH and CDR2 is LQKENI in the germline V gene. The chain's CDR3 is CASSLTSGSRTDTQYF. CDR3 nucleotides: TGTGCCAGCTCACTCACTAGCGGGAGTCGCACAGATACGCAGTATTTT.

This chain connects TRBV5-4 to TRBJ2-5; D ambiguous. This CDR3 has 14 amino acids. Germline CDR1 is SGHNT and CDR2 is YYREEE (reference sequence). V was pared by 0 bases and J by 2 bases, with 8 bases between. The CDR3 DNA sequence: TGTGCCAGCAGCTTGGGGCCACCACAAGAGACCCAGTACTTC. It codes for CASSLGPPQETQYF.

The rearrangement links TRBV28 to TRBJ2-6; TRBD1 matches at 7 bases. V dropped 5 bases and J dropped 0; count of bases not matched to a gene: 10. Germline lookup yields CDR1 MDHEN and CDR2 SYDVKM. This CDR3 spans 18 amino acids. The CDR3 DNA is TGTGCCAGCAGTCCGTATCGGGACAGCCACTCTGGGGCCAACGTCCTGACTTTC. This encodes CASSPYRDSHSGANVLTF.

The chain is built from TRBV7-2 and TRBJ2-1, with 7 bases identical to TRBD2. V shed 1 base and J 7 bases; nucleotides not matched to a gene: 10. Per germline, CDR1 SGHTA and CDR2 FQGNSA. The CDR3 spans 16 residues. DNA of the CDR3: TGTGCCAGCAGCTTAGTGTGGCGGGAGTCGGGTAATGAGCAGTTCTTC. Protein: CASSLVWRESGNEQFF.

The chain carries TRBV7-9 and TRBJ2-1, with TRBD2 matching 12 bases. The CDR3 is 19 amino acids. The J segment lost 0 bases and the V segment lost 5 bases, leaving 11 bases of the junction unmatched. Germline V lookup: CDR1 SEHNR, CDR2 FQNEAQ (reference sequence). The CDR3 reads CASSPGTSGLRSSYNEQFF. The CDR3 bases are TGTGCCAGCAGCCCCGGGACTAGCGGGCTTCGGAGCTCCTACAATGAGCAGTTCTTC.

The rearrangement links TRBV27 to TRBJ2-7; a weak D match, TRBD1 (5 bases). The germline V gene encodes CDR1 MNHEY and CDR2 SMNVEV (reference sequence). The CDR3 has 13 residues. V dropped 2 bases and J dropped 3 bases, with 8 bases sitting between them. CDR3 DNA sequence: TGTGCCAGCAGTTTAACAGGCCGCTACGAGCAGTACTTC. Protein sequence: CASSLTGRYEQYF.

This chain connects TRBV5-6 to TRBJ2-1, with D perhaps TRBD1 (6 bases). The CDR3 is made up of 15 amino acids. In germline, CDR1 is SGHDT, CDR2 YYEEEE. Trimming cost V 0 bases and J 7 bases, with 14 bases left between them. This CDR3 reads CASSLVAGAGNEQFF. The CDR3 DNA sequence: TGTGCCAGCAGCTTGGTTGCAGGGGCGGGTAATGAGCAGTTCTTC.

The V call is TRBV3-1 (or the pseudogene TRBV3-2), the J call TRBJ1-4; no reliable D call. Germline V lookup: CDR1 LGHDT, CDR2 YNNKEL (reference sequence). Deletions cut 8 bases from V and 2 bases from J, with 18 bases between. The CDR3 spans 16 residues. The CDR3 is CASSAKFAGTNEKLFF. Here the CDR3 DNA reads TGTGCCAGCTCTGCGAAGTTCGCGGGGACTAATGAAAAACTGTTTTTT.

This chain connects TRBV6-1 to TRBJ2-5; weak D call: TRBD2 (6 bases). V was pared by 2 bases and J by 5 bases, with 12 bases between. The CDR3 totals 14 residues. Germline V CDR1 and CDR2: MNHNS, SASEGT. CDR3 sequence: CASSERRDSETQYF. Here the CDR3 DNA reads TGTGCCAGCAGTGAAAGGCGGGACTCTGAGACCCAGTACTTC.